This T cell receptor (beta chain) was observed in a study of cytomegalovirus exposure and HLA in healthy donors. Study background: From HLA-typed donors, an early data release held approximately 85 million unique TCRs.

Whole-study findings and limits: A highly shared variant cluster was judged a likely technical artifact. Altogether, some 170 TCR beta chains were recorded as cytomegalovirus-associated. In a later analysis, HLA-associated TCR beta chains were more clonally expanded than equally common others.

The CDR3 consists of 16 residues. The V and J ends lost 1 base and 1 base respectively, with 8 bases between them. Per germline, CDR1 SGHDN and CDR2 FVKESK. This clone has just a few counts. The antigen is undetermined. The PCR ran on 60 Vbeta and 13 Jbeta primers. The protocol was immunoSEQ multiplex PCR, while the TCRdb copy is restricted to in-frame clones and leaves out a portion. The data hold approximately 150,000 clones, with less than 10% observed a single time. This chain uses TRBV14 with TRBJ1-6; unclear D gene. The TCR sequence derives from a male donor in good health and CMV-seronegative. Source material: PBMCs. The CDR3 DNA reads as TGTGCCAGCAGCCAAGGTCGGGGATCCTATAATTCACCCCTCCACTTT. This sequence encodes CASSQGRGSYNSPLHF.